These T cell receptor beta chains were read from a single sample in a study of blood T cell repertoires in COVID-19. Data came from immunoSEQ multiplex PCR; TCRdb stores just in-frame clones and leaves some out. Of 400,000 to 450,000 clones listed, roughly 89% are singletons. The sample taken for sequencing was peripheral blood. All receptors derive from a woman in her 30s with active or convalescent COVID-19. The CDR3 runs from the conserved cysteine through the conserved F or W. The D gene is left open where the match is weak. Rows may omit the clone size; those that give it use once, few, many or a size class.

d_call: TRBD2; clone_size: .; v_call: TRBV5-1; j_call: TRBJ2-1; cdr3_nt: TGCGCCAGCAGCTTGCCTAGCGGGGGGGACCACAATGAGCAGTTCTTC; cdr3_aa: CASSLPSGGDHNEQFF
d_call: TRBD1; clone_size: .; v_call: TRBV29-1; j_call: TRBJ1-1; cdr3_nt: TGCAGCGCCGACAGGGGCAGCACTGAAGCTTTCTTT; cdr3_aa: CSADRGSTEAFF
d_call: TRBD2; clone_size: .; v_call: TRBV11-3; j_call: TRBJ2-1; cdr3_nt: TGTGCCAGCAGCCTCAGCGGGAGTAGTTCCTACAATGAGCAGTTCTTC; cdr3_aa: CASSLSGSSSYNEQFF
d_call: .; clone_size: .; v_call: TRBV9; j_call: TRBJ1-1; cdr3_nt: TGTGCCAGCAGCGTAGCTCCACTTAACACTGAAGCTTTCTTT; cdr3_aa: CASSVAPLNTEAFF
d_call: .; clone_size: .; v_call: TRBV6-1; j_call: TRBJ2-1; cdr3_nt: TGTGCCAGCAGTGAAGCGTTACAGTTATCGCGCAATGAGCAGTTCTTC; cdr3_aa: CASSEALQLSRNEQFF
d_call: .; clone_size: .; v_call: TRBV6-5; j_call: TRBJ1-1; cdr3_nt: TGTGCCAGCAGGGTTGGGGGCCCCACTGAAGCTTTCTTT; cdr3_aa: CASRVGGPTEAFF
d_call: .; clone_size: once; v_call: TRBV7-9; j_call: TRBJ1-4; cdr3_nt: TGTGCCAGCAGCTTAGATAGCGGCAGGGAGGATGAAAAACTGTTTTTT; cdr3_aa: CASSLDSGREDEKLFF
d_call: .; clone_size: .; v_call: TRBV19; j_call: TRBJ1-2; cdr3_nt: TGTGCCAGTAGTATTGGAGGACTTGGGGGCTACACCTTC; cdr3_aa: CASSIGGLGGYTF
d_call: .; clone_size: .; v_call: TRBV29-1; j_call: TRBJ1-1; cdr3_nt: TGCAGCGTTGGTGACGGCTCGAGGACTGAAGCTTTCTTT; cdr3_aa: CSVGDGSRTEAFF
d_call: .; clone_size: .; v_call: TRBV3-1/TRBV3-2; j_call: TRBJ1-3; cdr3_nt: TGTGCCAGCAGCCGACTGGGTGCGACTGGAAACACCATATATTTT; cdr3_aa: CASSRLGATGNTIYF
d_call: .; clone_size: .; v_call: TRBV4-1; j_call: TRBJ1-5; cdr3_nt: TGCGCCAGCAGCCCCCAAATTAATCAGCCCCAGCATTTT; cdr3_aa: CASSPQINQPQHF
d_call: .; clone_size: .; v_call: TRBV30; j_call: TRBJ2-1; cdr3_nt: TGTGCCTGGAGGGTGGGCGGGAACTACAATGAGCAGTTCTTC; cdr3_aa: CAWRVGGNYNEQFF
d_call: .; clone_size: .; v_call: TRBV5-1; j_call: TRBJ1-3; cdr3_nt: TGCGCCAGCAGCCCGTCTTCTGGAAACACCATATATTTT; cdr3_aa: CASSPSSGNTIYF
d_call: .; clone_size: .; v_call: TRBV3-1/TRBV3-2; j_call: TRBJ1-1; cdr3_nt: TGTGCCAGCAGCCAAGAACAGGGCAACACTGAAGCTTTCTTT; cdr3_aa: CASSQEQGNTEAFF
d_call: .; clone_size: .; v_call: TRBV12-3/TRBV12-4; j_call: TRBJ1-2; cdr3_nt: TGTGCCAGCAGCCCGACAGGATATGGCTACACCTTC; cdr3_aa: CASSPTGYGYTF
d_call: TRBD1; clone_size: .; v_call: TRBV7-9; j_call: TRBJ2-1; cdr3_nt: TGTGCCAGCAGCTCTACAGGGGCGAACTACAATGAGCAGTTCTTC; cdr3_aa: CASSSTGANYNEQFF
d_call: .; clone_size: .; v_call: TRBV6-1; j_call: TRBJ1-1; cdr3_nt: TGTGCCAGCAGTGAATGGTATGGGGCTTCGCGTGAGGCTGAAGCTTTCTTT; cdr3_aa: CASSEWYGASREAEAFF
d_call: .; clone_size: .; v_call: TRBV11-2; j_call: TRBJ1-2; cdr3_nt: TGTGCCAGCAGCCGGGTCGGGACATCTAACTATGGCTACACCTTC; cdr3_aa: CASSRVGTSNYGYTF
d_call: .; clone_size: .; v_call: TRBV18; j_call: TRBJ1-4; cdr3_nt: TGTGCCAGCTCACCCCGCGATGGAACTAATGAAAAACTGTTTTTT; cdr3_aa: CASSPRDGTNEKLFF
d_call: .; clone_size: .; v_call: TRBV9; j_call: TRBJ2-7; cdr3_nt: TGTGCCAGCAGCGTAGGCCCAGGGGAGACCTACGAGCAGTACTTC; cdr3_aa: CASSVGPGETYEQYF
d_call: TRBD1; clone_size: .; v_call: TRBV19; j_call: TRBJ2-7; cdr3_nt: TGTGCCAGTAGTACAAGTTACGGGGACAGCCTCAAGTACTTC; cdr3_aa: CASSTSYGDSLKYF
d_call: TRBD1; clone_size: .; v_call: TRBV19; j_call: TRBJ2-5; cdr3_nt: TGTGCCAGTAGTATCCGGGACAGCCAAGAGACCCAGTACTTC; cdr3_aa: CASSIRDSQETQYF
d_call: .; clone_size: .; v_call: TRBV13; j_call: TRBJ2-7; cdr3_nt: TGTGCCAGCAGCCCTCCCGACAGGCGAAACGAGCAGTACTTC; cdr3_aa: CASSPPDRRNEQYF
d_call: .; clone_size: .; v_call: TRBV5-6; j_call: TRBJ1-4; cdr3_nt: TGTGCCAGCAGCTTTACGGCGACAGGAATTAATTTCAATGAAAAACTGTTTTTT; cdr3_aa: CASSFTATGINFNEKLFF
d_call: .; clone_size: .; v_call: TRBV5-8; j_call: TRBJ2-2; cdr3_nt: TGTGCCAGCAGCTTGTTCCCAGGCACCGGGGAGCTGTTTTTT; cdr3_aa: CASSLFPGTGELFF
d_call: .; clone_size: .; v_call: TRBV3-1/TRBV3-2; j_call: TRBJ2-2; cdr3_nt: TGTGCCAGCAGCCAAGTTGCGTCAGGCACCGGGGAGCTGTTTTTT; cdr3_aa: CASSQVASGTGELFF
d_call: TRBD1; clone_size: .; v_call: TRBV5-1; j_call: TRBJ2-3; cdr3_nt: TGCGCCAGCAGCTTGGACCCACGGGACAGCGGTTCGGTTACGCAGTATTTT; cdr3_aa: CASSLDPRDSGSVTQYF
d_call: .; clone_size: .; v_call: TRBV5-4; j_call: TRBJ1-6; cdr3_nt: TGTGCCAGCAGCCGGGACATCGAAGTCGGTTCACCCCTCCACTTT; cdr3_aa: CASSRDIEVGSPLHF
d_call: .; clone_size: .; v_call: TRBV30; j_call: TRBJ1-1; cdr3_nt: TGTGCCTGGAGTGTCACAGTGCCGGGGGCTTTCTTT; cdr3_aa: CAWSVTVPGAFF
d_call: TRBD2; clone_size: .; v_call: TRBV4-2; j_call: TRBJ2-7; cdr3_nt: TGTGCCAGCAGCGTAGGACTAGCGGGGAAGTACGAGCAGTACTTC; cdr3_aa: CASSVGLAGKYEQYF
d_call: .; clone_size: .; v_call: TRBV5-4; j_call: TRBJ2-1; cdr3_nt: TGTGCCAGCAGCTTGGGGCAGACTTCCTACAATGAGCAGTTCTTC; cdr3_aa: CASSLGQTSYNEQFF
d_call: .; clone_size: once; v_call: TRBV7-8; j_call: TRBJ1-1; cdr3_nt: TGTGCCAGCAGCTTGTCGGGGTTGAACACTGAAGCTTTCTTT; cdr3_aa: CASSLSGLNTEAFF
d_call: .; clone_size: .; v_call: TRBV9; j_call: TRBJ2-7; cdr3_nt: TGTGCCAGCAGCGTAGGTATGGGAGTGGACGAGCAGTACTTC; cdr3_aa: CASSVGMGVDEQYF
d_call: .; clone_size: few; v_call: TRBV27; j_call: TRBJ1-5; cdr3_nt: TGTGCCAGCAGAAATTCCCAGGCCCAGCCCCAGCATTTT; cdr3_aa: CASRNSQAQPQHF
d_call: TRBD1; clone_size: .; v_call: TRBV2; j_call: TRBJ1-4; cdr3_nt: TGTGCCAGCAGTGAAACAGGGGGGGGTGAAAAACTGTTTTTT; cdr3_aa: CASSETGGGEKLFF
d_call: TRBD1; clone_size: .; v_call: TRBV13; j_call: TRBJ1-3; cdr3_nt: TGTGCCAGCAGCTTAGGACCCACAGGGGCTGGAAACACCATATATTTT; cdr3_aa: CASSLGPTGAGNTIYF
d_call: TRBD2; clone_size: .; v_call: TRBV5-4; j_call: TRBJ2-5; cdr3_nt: TGTGCCAGCAGCCTAGCGGGAGGTGGGGAGACCCAGTACTTC; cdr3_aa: CASSLAGGGETQYF